This T cell receptor beta chain originates from a study of cytomegalovirus exposure and HLA in healthy donors. Study context: Genotyping of roughly 400 donors showed that about 84% belonged to the Caucasian-associated ancestry cluster.

About this clone: Its antigen is not known.

Samples came from healthy bone marrow donors. This CDR3 is 14 amino acids long. Germline-derived CDR1 and CDR2 are MNHNS and SASEGT. V dropped 3 bases and J dropped 5; count of bases not matched to a gene: 4. Study-wide results and caveats: Most subjects' HLA-A and HLA-B alleles were reportedly predicted from TCR beta sequences.

The study ran its PCR with 60 Vbeta and 13 Jbeta primers. Sequencing used immunoSEQ multiplex PCR; TCRdb keeps in-frame clones, though not all of them. Of 110,000 to 150,000 clones in the sample, 75% are singletons; the top ten hold 7%. The sequenced sample was PBMCs. This sequence was found in a man aged 25 to 40 in good health and CMV-seronegative. The chain links TRBV6-1 to TRBJ2-3, with TRBD2 matching 8 bases. CDR3 region: CASSDGGAIDTQYF. DNA of the CDR3: TGTGCCAGCAGTGACGGGGGGGCGATAGATACGCAGTATTTT.